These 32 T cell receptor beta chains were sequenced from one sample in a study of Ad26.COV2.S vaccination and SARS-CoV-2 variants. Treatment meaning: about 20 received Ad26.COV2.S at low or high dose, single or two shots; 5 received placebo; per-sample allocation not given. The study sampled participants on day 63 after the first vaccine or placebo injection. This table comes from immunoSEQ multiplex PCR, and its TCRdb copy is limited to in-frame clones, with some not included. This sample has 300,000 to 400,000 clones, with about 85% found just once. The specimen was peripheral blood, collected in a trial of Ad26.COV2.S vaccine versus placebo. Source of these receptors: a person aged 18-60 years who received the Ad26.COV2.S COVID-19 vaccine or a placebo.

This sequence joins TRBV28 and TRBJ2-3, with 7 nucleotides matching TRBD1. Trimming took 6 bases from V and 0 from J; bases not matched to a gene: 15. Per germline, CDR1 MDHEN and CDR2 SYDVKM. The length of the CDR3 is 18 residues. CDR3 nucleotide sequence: TGTGCCAGCAGGCCCCTGGACAGGCGAAAAGCTAGCACAGATACGCAGTATTTT. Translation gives CASRPLDRRKASTDTQYF.

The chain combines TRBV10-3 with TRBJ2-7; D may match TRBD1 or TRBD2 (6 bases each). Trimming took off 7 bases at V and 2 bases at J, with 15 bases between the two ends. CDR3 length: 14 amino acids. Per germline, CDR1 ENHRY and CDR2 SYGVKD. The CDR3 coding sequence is TGTGCCATCAACAGACAGGAGGGTCCCTACGAGCAGTACTTC. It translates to CAINRQEGPYEQYF.

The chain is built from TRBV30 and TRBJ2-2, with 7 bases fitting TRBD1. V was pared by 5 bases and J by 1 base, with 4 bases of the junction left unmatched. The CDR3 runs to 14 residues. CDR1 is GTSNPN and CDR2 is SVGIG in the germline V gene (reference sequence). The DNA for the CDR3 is TGTGCCTGGGAGACAGGGAGGAACACCGGGGAGCTGTTTTTT. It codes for CAWETGRNTGELFF.

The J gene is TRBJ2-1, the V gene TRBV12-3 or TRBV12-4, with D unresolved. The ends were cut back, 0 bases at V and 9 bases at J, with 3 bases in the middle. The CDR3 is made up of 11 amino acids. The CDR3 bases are TGTGCCAGCAGTTTAGCGGTTGAGCAGTTCTTC. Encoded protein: CASSLAVEQFF.

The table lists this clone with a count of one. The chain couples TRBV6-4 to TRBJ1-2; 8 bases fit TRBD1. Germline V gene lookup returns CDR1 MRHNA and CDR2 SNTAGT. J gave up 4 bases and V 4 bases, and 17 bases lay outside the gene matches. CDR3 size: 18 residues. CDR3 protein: CASSVNPAQTGATYGYTF. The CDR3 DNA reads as TGTGCCAGCAGTGTCAACCCCGCTCAGACAGGGGCCACCTATGGCTACACCTTC.

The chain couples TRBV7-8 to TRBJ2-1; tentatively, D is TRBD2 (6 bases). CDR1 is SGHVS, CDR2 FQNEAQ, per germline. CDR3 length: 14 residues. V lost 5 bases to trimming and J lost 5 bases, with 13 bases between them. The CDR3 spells CASSLAGGHNEQFF. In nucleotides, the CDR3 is TGTGCCAGCAGCCTGGCCGGGGGTCACAATGAGCAGTTCTTC. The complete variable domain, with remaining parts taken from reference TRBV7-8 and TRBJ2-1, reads GAGVSQSPRYKVAKRGQDVALRCDPISGHVSLFWYQQALGQGPEFLTYFQNEAQLDKSGLPSDRFFAERPEGSVSTLKIQRTQQEDSAVYLCASSLAGGHNEQFFGPGTRLTVL.

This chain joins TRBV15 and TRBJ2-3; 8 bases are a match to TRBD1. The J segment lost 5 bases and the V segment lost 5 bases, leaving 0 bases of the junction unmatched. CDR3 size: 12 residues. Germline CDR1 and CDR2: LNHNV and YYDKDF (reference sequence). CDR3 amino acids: CATSGQGDTQYF. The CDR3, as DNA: TGTGCCACCAGCGGACAGGGAGATACGCAGTATTTT.

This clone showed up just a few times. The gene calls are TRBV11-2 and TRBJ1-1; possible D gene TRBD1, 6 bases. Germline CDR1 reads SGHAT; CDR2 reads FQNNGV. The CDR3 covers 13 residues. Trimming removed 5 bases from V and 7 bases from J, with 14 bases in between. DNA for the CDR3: TGTGCCAGCAGCCTCTCACAGGGACTTGAAGCTTTCTTT. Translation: CASSLSQGLEAFF.

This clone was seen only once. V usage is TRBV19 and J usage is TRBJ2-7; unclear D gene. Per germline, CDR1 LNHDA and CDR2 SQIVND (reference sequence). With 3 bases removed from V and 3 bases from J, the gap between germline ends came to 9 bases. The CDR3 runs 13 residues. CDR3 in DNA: TGTGCCAGTAGTATGGGCCCGTACTACGAGCAGTACTTC. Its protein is CASSMGPYYEQYF.

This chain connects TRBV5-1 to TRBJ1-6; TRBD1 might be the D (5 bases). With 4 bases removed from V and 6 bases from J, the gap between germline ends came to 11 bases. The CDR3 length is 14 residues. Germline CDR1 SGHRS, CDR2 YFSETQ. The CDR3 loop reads CASSRGTANSPLHF. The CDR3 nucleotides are TGCGCCAGCAGCCGCGGGACGGCTAATTCACCCCTCCACTTT.

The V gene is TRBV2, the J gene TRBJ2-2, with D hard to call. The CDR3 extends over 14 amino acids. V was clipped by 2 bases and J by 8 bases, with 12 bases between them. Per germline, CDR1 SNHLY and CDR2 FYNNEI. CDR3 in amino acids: CASSEIPAKGELFF. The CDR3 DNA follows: TGTGCCAGCAGTGAAATACCGGCGAAGGGGGAGCTGTTTTTT.

Here the CDR3 DNA reads TGTGCCAGCAGCGGGGGGATCTCCTACAATGAGCAGTTCTTC. Protein product: CASSGGISYNEQFF. The rearrangement uses TRBV9 and TRBJ2-1, with D perhaps matching TRBD1 or TRBD2 (5 bases each). The germline CDR1 and CDR2 sequences are SGDLS and YYNGEE. Trimming removed 3 bases at V and 0 bases at J, with 7 bases between. CDR3 length: 14 amino acids.

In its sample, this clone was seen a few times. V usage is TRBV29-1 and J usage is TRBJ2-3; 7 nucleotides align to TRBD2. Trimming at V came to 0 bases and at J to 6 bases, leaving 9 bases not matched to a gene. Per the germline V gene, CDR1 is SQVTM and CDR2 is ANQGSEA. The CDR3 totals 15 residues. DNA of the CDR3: TGCAGCGTTGAAGATCGAGGAGGGGAGGGGGATACGCAGTATTTT. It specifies CSVEDRGGEGDTQYF.

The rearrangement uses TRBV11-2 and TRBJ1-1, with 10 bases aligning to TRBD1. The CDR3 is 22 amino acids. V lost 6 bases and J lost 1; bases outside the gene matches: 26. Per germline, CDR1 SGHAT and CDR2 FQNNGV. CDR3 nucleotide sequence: TGTGCCAGCAGTCGCAGGATCCGGGACAGGGGAGGGGTATACCCGAGGAACACTGAAGCTTTCTTT. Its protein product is CASSRRIRDRGGVYPRNTEAFF. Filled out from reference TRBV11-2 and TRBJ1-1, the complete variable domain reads EAGVAQSPRYKIIEKRQSVAFWCNPISGHATLYWYQQILGQGPKLLIQFQNNGVVDDSQLPKDRFSAERLKGVDSTLKIQPAKLEDSAVYLCASSRRIRDRGGVYPRNTEAFFGQGTRLTVV.

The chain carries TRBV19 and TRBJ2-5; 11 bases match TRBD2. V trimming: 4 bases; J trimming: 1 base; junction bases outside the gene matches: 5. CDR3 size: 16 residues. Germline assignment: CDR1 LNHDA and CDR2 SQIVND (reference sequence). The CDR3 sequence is CASSTTSGGFQETQYF. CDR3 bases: TGTGCCAGTAGTACTACTAGCGGGGGCTTCCAAGAGACCCAGTACTTC.

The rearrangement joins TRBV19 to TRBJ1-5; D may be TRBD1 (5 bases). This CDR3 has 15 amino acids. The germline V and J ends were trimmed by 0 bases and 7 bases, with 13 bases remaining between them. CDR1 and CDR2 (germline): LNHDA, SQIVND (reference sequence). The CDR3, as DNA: TGTGCCAGTAGTATAGAGCAGGGTTTTGGACAGCCCCAGCATTTT. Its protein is CASSIEQGFGQPQHF.

CDR3 protein: CASSTSGHQPQHF. In DNA, the CDR3 is TGTGCCAGCAGCACGTCGGGACACCAGCCCCAGCATTTT. V and J are TRBV5-4 and TRBJ1-5, with D possibly matching TRBD1 (6 bases). Trimming removed 4 bases from V and 7 bases from J, with 12 bases in between. Germline V CDR1 and CDR2: SGHNT, YYREEE (reference sequence). This CDR3 spans 13 amino acids. The full variable domain, completed using reference TRBV5-4 and TRBJ1-5, is ETGVTQSPTHLIKTRGQQVTLRCSSQSGHNTVSWYQQALGQGPQFIFQYYREEENGRGNFPPRFSGLQFPNYSSELNVNALELDDSALYLCASSTSGHQPQHFGDGTRLSIL.

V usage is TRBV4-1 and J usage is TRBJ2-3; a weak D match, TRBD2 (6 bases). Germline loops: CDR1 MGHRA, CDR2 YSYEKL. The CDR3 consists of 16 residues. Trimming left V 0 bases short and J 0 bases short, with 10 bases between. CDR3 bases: TGCGCCAGCAGCCAAGAGGGCGGGGCTAGCACAGATACGCAGTATTTT. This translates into CASSQEGGASTDTQYF.

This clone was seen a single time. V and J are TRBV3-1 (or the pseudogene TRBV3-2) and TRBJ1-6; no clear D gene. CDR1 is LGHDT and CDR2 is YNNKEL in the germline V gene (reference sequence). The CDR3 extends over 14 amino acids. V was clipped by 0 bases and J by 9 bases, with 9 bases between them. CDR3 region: CASSQDRFSSPLHF. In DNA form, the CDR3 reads TGTGCCAGCAGCCAAGACAGATTTAGTTCACCCCTCCACTTT.

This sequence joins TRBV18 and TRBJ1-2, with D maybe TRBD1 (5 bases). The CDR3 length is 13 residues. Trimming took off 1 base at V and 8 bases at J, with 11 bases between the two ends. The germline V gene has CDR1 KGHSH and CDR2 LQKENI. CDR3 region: CASSPRQGEGYTF. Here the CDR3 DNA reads TGTGCCAGCTCACCACGGCAGGGAGAGGGCTACACCTTC.

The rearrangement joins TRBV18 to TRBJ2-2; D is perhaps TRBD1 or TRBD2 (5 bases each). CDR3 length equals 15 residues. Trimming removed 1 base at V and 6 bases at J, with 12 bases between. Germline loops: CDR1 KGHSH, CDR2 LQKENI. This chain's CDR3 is CASSPQAGSPGELFF. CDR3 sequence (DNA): TGTGCCAGCTCACCACAAGCAGGGAGCCCCGGGGAGCTGTTTTTT.

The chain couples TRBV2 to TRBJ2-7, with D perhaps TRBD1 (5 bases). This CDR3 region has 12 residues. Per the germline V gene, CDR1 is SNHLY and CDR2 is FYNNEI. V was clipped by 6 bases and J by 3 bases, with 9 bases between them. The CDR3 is CASSRQNYEQYF. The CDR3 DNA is TGTGCCAGCAGCAGACAGAACTACGAGCAGTACTTC.

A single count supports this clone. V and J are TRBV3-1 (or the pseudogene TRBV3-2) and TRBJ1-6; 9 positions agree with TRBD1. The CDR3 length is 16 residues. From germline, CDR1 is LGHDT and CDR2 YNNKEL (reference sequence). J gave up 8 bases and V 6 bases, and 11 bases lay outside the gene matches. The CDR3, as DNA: TGTGCCAGCAGTTCAATGACGGGACAGGGCTATTCACCCCTCCACTTT. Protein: CASSSMTGQGYSPLHF.

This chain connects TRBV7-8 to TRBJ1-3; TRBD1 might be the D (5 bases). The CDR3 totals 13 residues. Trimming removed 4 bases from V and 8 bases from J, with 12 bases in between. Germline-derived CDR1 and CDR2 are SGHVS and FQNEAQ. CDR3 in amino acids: CASSSGGAHTIYF. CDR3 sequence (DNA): TGTGCCAGCAGCTCCGGCGGGGCCCACACCATATATTTT.

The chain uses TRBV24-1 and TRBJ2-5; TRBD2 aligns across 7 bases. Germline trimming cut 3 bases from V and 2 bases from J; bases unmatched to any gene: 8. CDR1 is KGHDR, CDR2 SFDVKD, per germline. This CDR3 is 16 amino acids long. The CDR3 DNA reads TGTGCCACCAGTGATGTCTTTAGCGGGCCGCAAGAGACCCAGTACTTC. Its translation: CATSDVFSGPQETQYF.

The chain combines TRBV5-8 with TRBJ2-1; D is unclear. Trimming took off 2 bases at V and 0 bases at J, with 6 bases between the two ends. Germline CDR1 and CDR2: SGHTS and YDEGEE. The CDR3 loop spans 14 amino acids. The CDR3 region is CASSFAFSYNEQFF. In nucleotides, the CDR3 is TGTGCCAGCAGCTTTGCGTTCTCCTACAATGAGCAGTTCTTC. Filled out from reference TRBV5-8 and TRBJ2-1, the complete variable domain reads EAGVTQSPTHLIKTRGQQATLRCSPISGHTSVYWYQQALGLGLQFLLWYDEGEERNRGNFPPRFSGRQFPNYSSELNVNALELEDSALYLCASSFAFSYNEQFFGPGTRLTVL.

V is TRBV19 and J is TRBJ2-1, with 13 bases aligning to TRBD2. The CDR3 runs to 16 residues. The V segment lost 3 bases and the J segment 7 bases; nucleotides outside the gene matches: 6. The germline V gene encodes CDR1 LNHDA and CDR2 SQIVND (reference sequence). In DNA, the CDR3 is TGTGCCAGTAGTATTACTAGCGGGAGGGCATCAAATGAGCAGTTCTTC. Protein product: CASSITSGRASNEQFF. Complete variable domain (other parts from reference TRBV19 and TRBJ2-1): DGGITQSPKYLFRKEGQNVTLSCEQNLNHDAMYWYRQDPGQGLRLIYYSQIVNDFQKGDIAEGYSVSREKKESFPLTVTSAQKNPTAFYLCASSITSGRASNEQFFGPGTRLTVL.

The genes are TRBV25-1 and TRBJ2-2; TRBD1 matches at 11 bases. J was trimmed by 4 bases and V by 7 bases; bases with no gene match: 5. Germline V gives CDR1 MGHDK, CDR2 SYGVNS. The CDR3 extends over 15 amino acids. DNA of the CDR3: TGTGCCAGCACCGGACAGGGGGCGGGCACCGGGGAGCTGTTTTTT. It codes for CASTGQGAGTGELFF.

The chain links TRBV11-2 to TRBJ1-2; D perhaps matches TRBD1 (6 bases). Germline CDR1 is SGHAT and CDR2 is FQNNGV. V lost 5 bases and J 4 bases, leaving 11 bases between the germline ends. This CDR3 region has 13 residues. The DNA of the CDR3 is TGTGCCAGCAGCCCCGGACAGTCCTATGGCTACACCTTC. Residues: CASSPGQSYGYTF.

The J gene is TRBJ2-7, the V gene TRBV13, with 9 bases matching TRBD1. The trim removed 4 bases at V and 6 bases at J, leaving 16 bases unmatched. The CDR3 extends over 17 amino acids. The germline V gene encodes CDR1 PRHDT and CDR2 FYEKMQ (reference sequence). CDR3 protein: CASSSLRTGEVFTEQYF. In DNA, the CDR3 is TGTGCCAGCAGCTCCTTAAGGACAGGGGAAGTTTTTACCGAGCAGTACTTC.

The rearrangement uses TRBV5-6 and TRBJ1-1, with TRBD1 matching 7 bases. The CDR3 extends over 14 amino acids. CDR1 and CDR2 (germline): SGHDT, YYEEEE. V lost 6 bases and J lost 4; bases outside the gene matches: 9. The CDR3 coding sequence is TGTGCCAGCACCTCCACAGGGGCTAGCACTGAAGCTTTCTTT. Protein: CASTSTGASTEAFF.

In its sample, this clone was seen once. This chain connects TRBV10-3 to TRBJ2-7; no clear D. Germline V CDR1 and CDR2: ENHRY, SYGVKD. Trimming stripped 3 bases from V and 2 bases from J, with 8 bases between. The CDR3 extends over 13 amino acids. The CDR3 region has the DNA TGTGCCATCAGTGACAGTGTACCCTACGAGCAGTACTTC. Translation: CAISDSVPYEQYF.